These 3 T cell receptor beta chains came from one sample sequenced in a study of T-cell reconstitution after alpha-beta-depleted transplantation in children (dated by TCRdb to between 2015 and 2016). The library was prepared using PCR. Sequencer: Illumina HiSeq 2500. TCR libraries were prepared with molecular barcoding, using unique molecular identifiers to normalize TCRbeta repertoire quantification. TCRdb reanalyzed the raw reads on its own, using fastp at Q25 for trimming and MiXCR for clone calling, and kept in-frame beta chains. Merged by CDR3 protein, the rows form single entries marked with the most common genes and DNA. A total of approximately 590,000 distinct CDR3 sequences appear in this sample, approximately 10% of them only once. Roughly 3.9% of the sample lies in the top ten. This specimen was PBMCs from the stem cell graft donor, taken from the stem cell graft. The source of these receptors is a human donor who donated a stem cell graft to a child with acute myeloid leukemia.

The chain employs TRBV6-1 and TRBJ1-1; no reliable D call. The CDR3 sequence is 13 residues long. V lost 10 bases and J lost 4, with 16 bases in between. The germline gives CDR1 MNHNS, CDR2 SASEGT. The CDR3 spells CATHRAQSTEAFF. The CDR3 DNA sequence: TGTGCCACCCACCGGGCCCAGAGCACTGAAGCTTTCTTT.

There are a few counts of this clonotype. CDR3 sequence (DNA): TGCAGTGCTAGGGTCGGCACAGATACGCAGTATTTT. Amino acids: CSARVGTDTQYF. The V call is TRBV20-1, the J call TRBJ2-3; no reliable D call. The germline CDR1 and CDR2 sequences are DFQATT and SNEGSKA (reference sequence). V dropped 3 bases and J dropped 1 base, with 5 bases sitting between them. The length of the CDR3 is 12 residues.

This clonotype was picked up a small number of times. The CDR3 sequence: CSARDIRTSGSTYEQYF. Here the CDR3 DNA reads TGCAGTGCTAGAGATATCAGGACTAGCGGGAGTACCTACGAGCAGTACTTC. This chain connects TRBV20-1 to TRBJ2-7, with TRBD2 matching over 13 bases. CDR3 size: 17 residues. Germline V CDR1 and CDR2: DFQATT, SNEGSKA (reference sequence). The V and J ends lost 0 bases and 2 bases, in that order; junction bases with no gene match: 7.